These 29 T cell receptor beta chains share one sample of origin, sequenced in a study of T cells in Graves' hyperthyroidism and ophthalmopathy. Researchers amplified the TCR beta CDR3 regions from RNA transcripts. Carried out on the TCR CDR3, a first-round RT-PCR used the HTBI primer set. Each CDR3 protein is one row after TCRdb ran MiXCR on the multiplex PCR reads. The table lists hundreds of thousands of distinct CDR3 sequences, 14% of them singletons. Sequencing used blood. The receptors were sampled from a woman younger than 30 with Graves' hyperthyroidism.

This clonotype was seen repeatedly, ten times or more. J is TRBJ1-1 and V is TRBV18; tentative D call: TRBD1 (6 bases). Trimming removed 1 base at V and 6 bases at J, with 6 bases between. The CDR3 sequence is 12 residues long. Per germline, CDR1 KGHSH and CDR2 LQKENI. The DNA for the CDR3 is TGTGCCAGCTCACCACAGGGGGCTGAAGCTTTCTTT. It specifies CASSPQGAEAFF.

This clonotype has a handful of counts. The J gene is TRBJ2-7, the V gene TRBV2; TRBD2 agrees at 13 bases. This CDR3 region has 16 residues. J lost 2 bases, V lost 6 bases, and 7 bases had no gene match. Germline V gene data show CDR1 as SNHLY and CDR2 as FYNNEI. CDR3 residues: CASRRLAGGTTYEQYF. For the CDR3, the DNA is TGTGCCAGCAGGCGACTAGCGGGGGGTACTACCTACGAGCAGTACTTC.

This clonotype has ten or more counts. This rearrangement joins TRBV9 to TRBJ1-1; tentative D call: TRBD1 (5 bases). In germline, CDR1 is SGDLS, CDR2 YYNGEE. The CDR3 sequence is 17 residues long. The V end was cut by 3 bases, the J end by 4 bases, with 22 bases between. The CDR3 region has the DNA TGTGCCAGCAGCGGGGGGGATAGATCCCTTTGGGGCACTGAAGCTTTCTTT. It specifies CASSGGDRSLWGTEAFF.

This clonotype occurred a few times. This may come from a read error, since a much larger clone is one base off. The V gene is TRBV28, the J gene TRBJ2-7, with 9 bases fitting TRBD2. Germline V gene data show CDR1 as MDHEN and CDR2 as SYDVKM. This CDR3 is built from 17 residues. The J segment lost 0 bases and the V segment lost 5 bases, leaving 11 bases of the junction unmatched. CDR3 in amino acids: CASSLVPLAGSSYEQYF. The CDR3 DNA sequence: TGTGCCAGCAGTCTTGTCCCCCTAGCGGGAAGCTCCTACGAGCAGTACTTC.

The chain combines TRBV9 with TRBJ2-2, with D uncertain. CDR1 and CDR2 (germline): SGDLS, YYNGEE. This CDR3 has 13 amino acids. With 2 bases removed from V and 6 bases from J, the gap between germline ends came to 8 bases. CDR3 DNA: TGTGCCAGCAGCGTCGGCAGTCCCGGGGAGCTGTTTTTT. It yields the protein CASSVGSPGELFF.

This clonotype was seen many times. The rearrangement uses TRBV2 and TRBJ2-7, with a possible D match to TRBD2 (5 bases). With 5 bases removed from V and 3 bases from J, the gap between germline ends came to 17 bases. CDR3 size: 15 residues. CDR1 is SNHLY and CDR2 is FYNNEI in the germline V gene. The CDR3 DNA is TGTGCCAGCAGTCCCGAGGCGGGCCAGAGCTACGAGCAGTACTTC. It translates to CASSPEAGQSYEQYF.

At least ten counts were recorded for this clonotype. The chain recombines TRBV6-1 with TRBJ1-5; maybe TRBD1 (6 bases). This CDR3 has 16 amino acids. V lost 3 bases to trimming and J lost 3 bases, with 15 bases between them. Looked up from germline, CDR1 is MNHNS and CDR2 is SASEGT. The CDR3 DNA sequence: TGTGCCAGCAGTGATGGGGGCGTCCGGCCCAATCAGCCCCAGCATTTT. Protein sequence: CASSDGGVRPNQPQHF.

This clonotype was observed a few times. The genes are TRBV28 and TRBJ2-5; 13 bases are shared with TRBD2. V was pared by 2 bases and J by 3 bases, with 3 bases of the junction left unmatched. Germline CDR1 and CDR2: MDHEN and SYDVKM. The CDR3 length is 16 residues. The CDR3, as DNA: TGTGCCAGCAGTTTAGGACTAGCGGGAGTAGAAGAGACCCAGTACTTC. As protein: CASSLGLAGVEETQYF.

This clonotype was seen repeatedly, ten times or more. This chain connects TRBV7-3 to TRBJ2-3, with D possibly called TRBD1 or TRBD2 (5 bases each). The CDR3 has 13 residues. Trimming shortened V by 5 bases and J by 2 bases, and 8 bases separated the two germline ends. Germline V lookup: CDR1 SGHTA, CDR2 FQGTGA. The CDR3, as DNA: TGTGCCAGCAGCATCGGGGCCACAGATACGCAGTATTTT. Translated, it gives CASSIGATDTQYF.

V gene TRBV14 combines with J gene TRBJ2-1, with D possibly matching TRBD2 (5 bases). The CDR3 has 14 amino acids. Trimming stripped 2 bases from V and 6 bases from J, with 11 bases between. In germline, CDR1 is SGHDN, CDR2 FVKESK. The CDR3, as DNA: TGTGCCAGCAGCCAATTCGAGGGCCCCAATGAGCAGTTCTTC. Amino acids: CASSQFEGPNEQFF.

Ten or more counts support this clonotype. The chain has TRBV4-3 and TRBJ2-3; D ambiguous. This CDR3 has 13 amino acids. Germline CDR1 is LGHNA and CDR2 is YSLEER. Between the trimmed V and J ends, which lost 4 bases and 6 bases, there was a span of 11 bases. The chain's CDR3 is CASSPQTGDTQYF. Written as DNA, the CDR3 is TGCGCCAGCAGCCCCCAAACCGGGGATACGCAGTATTTT.

The V call is TRBV5-1, the J call TRBJ2-7; D gene unclear. V lost 1 base, J lost 0 bases, and 11 bases lay in between. Germline lookup yields CDR1 SGHRS and CDR2 YFSETQ. The CDR3 totals 15 residues. CDR3 residues: CASSLPGKDSYEQYF. CDR3 bases: TGCGCCAGCAGCTTGCCTGGCAAAGACTCCTACGAGCAGTACTTC.

This clonotype was seen a few times. The J gene is TRBJ1-1, the V gene TRBV7-9, with 9 nucleotides matching TRBD1. This CDR3 is 17 amino acids long. V was pared by 4 bases and J by 0 bases, with 9 bases of the junction left unmatched. The germline V gene has CDR1 SEHNR and CDR2 FQNEAQ (reference sequence). CDR3 DNA: TGTGCCAGCAGCTCGTCCGGGACAGGGCCTTTGAACACTGAAGCTTTCTTT. Translation: CASSSSGTGPLNTEAFF.

This clonotype was seen ten or more times. The chain is built from TRBV5-6 and TRBJ2-6; the D is unclear. Trimming removed 4 bases at V and 0 bases at J, with 23 bases between. Looked up from germline, CDR1 is SGHDT and CDR2 is YYEEEE. The CDR3 totals 20 residues. CDR3 region: CASSPHAGQTTGSGANVLTF. CDR3 sequence (DNA): TGTGCCAGCAGCCCGCACGCAGGCCAAACAACGGGCTCTGGGGCCAACGTCCTGACTTTC.

A few counts support this clonotype. The rearrangement links TRBV24-1 to TRBJ2-3, with a possible D match to TRBD1 (5 bases). The CDR3 runs to 15 residues. V was trimmed by 1 base and J by 7 bases, leaving 14 bases between them. Germline CDR1 is KGHDR and CDR2 is SFDVKD. In DNA, the CDR3 is TGTGCCACCAGTGATTTCGACAGAACCCACCATACGCAGTATTTT. It codes for CATSDFDRTHHTQYF.

This clonotype has just a few counts. The chain employs TRBV7-3 and TRBJ2-3, with a possible D match to TRBD2 (6 bases). Trimming removed 5 bases from V and 5 bases from J, with 14 bases in between. Germline V gives CDR1 SGHTA, CDR2 FQGTGA. This CDR3 comprises 14 residues. The CDR3 DNA follows: TGTGCCAGCAGCCGCCTCGGGAGTGGAGATACGCAGTATTTT. Its protein is CASSRLGSGDTQYF.

The CDR3 protein is CASSDIGSGPTANEQFF. As DNA, the CDR3 is TGTGCCAGCAGCGATATTGGTAGCGGGCCAACCGCCAATGAGCAGTTCTTC. V gene TRBV9 combines with J gene TRBJ2-1; TRBD2 aligns across 7 bases. The V gene's germline CDR1 is SGDLS and CDR2 YYNGEE. The trim removed 3 bases at V and 6 bases at J, leaving 15 bases unmatched. The CDR3 has 17 amino acids.

This clonotype was seen only a few times. The chain uses TRBV12-3 or TRBV12-4 and TRBJ2-2; TRBD2 agrees at 13 bases. The junction had 0 bases not matched to a gene; V was cut back by 8 bases and J by 3 bases. The CDR3 is made up of 14 amino acids. The CDR3 DNA reads as TGTGCCAGCGGGACTAGCGGGGACACCGGGGAGCTGTTTTTT. Translation: CASGTSGDTGELFF.

This clonotype has just a few counts. The chain recombines TRBV7-2 with TRBJ1-2; TRBD1 might be the D (5 bases). Trimming stripped 1 base from V and 3 bases from J, with 24 bases between. This CDR3 has 19 residues. Germline lookup yields CDR1 SGHTA and CDR2 FQGNSA. DNA for the CDR3: TGTGCCAGCAGCTTAGATTTCTCGGAGTGGGACGTCAAGGACTATGGCTACACCTTC. Its protein is CASSLDFSEWDVKDYGYTF.

The table lists this clonotype with many counts. The chain combines TRBV11-3 with TRBJ2-3, with 7 nucleotides matching TRBD2. The CDR3 extends over 15 amino acids. The germline gives CDR1 SGHNT, CDR2 YENEEA. Trimming removed 3 bases from V and 2 bases from J; junction bases left unmatched: 5. The CDR3 loop reads CASSFRDYLTDTQYF. In DNA, the CDR3 is TGTGCCAGCAGCTTTCGGGACTACCTCACAGATACGCAGTATTTT.

The sample holds many counts of this clonotype. This chain connects TRBV20-1 to TRBJ2-7; TRBD2 matches at 12 bases. Per the germline V gene, CDR1 is DFQATT and CDR2 is SNEGSKA (reference sequence). V lost 5 bases to trimming and J lost 2 bases; unmatched junction nucleotides: 4. This CDR3 is built from 14 residues. CDR3 in amino acids: CSALRTSGTYEQYF. CDR3 coding DNA: TGCAGTGCTTTACGGACTAGCGGGACCTACGAGCAGTACTTC.

This clonotype was observed at least ten times. The chain has TRBV5-5 and TRBJ2-7; no clear D. The CDR3 is made up of 15 amino acids. The germline gives CDR1 SGHKS, CDR2 YYEKEE (reference sequence). V lost 4 bases and J 5 bases, leaving 19 bases between the germline ends. The CDR3 loop is CASSHPGQAWNEQYF. In DNA, the CDR3 is TGTGCCAGCAGCCACCCCGGCCAGGCGTGGAACGAGCAGTACTTC.

The CDR3 here is CASSISRVANTGELFF. In nucleotides, the CDR3 is TGTGCCAGCAGCATCTCCAGGGTAGCGAACACCGGGGAGCTGTTTTTT. This chain uses TRBV7-8 with TRBJ2-2; TRBD1 is a possible D gene (5 bases). Trimming shortened V by 5 bases and J by 0 bases, and 13 bases separated the two germline ends. CDR1 SGHVS and CDR2 FQNEAQ come from the germline V gene. This CDR3 is 16 amino acids long.

This clonotype was picked up a small number of times. The chain combines TRBV6-5 with TRBJ2-3, with D tentatively TRBD1 or TRBD2 (6 bases each). V shed 2 bases and J shed 11 bases, with 17 bases lying between them. The CDR3 consists of 14 residues. CDR1 is MNHEY and CDR2 is SVGAGI in the germline V gene. The CDR3 coding sequence is TGTGCCAGCAGTTACCCGAGCGCCGAGGGGGGGCAGTATTTT. Its protein product is CASSYPSAEGGQYF.

Worth noting for this clonotype: Its ends do not fully match the called genes, so a read error is possible. The chain carries TRBV5-4 and TRBJ1-1; D is possibly TRBD1 (6 bases). This CDR3 contains 14 residues. Germline V gene sequence: CDR1 SGHNT, CDR2 YYREEE (reference sequence). CDR3 protein: CANSLGDTNTEAFF. The CDR3 bases are TGTGCCAACAGCTTGGGGGACACGAACACTGAAGCTTTCTTT. Filled out from reference TRBV5-4 and TRBJ1-1, the complete variable domain reads ETGVTQSPTHLIKTRGQQVTLRCSSQSGHNTVSWYQQALGQGPQFIFQYYREEENGRGNFPPRFSGLQFPNYSSELNVNALELDDSALYLCANSLGDTNTEAFFGQGTRLTVV.

J is TRBJ2-1 and V is TRBV11-3, with TRBD2 matching over 7 bases. This CDR3 comprises 14 residues. From germline, CDR1 is SGHNT and CDR2 YENEEA. V shed 7 bases and J 9 bases; nucleotides not matched to a gene: 12. CDR3 loop: CASNRIERDIEQFF. CDR3 in DNA: TGTGCCAGCAACCGTATTGAGCGGGATATTGAGCAGTTCTTC.

This clonotype was counted between two and nine times. The chain combines TRBV7-3 with TRBJ1-1, with D hard to call. From germline, CDR1 is SGHTA and CDR2 FQGTGA. Trimming shortened V by 4 bases and J by 1 base, and 7 bases separated the two germline ends. The CDR3 runs 13 residues. CDR3 amino acids: CASSSNWNTEAFF. DNA for the CDR3: TGTGCCAGCAGCTCAAACTGGAACACTGAAGCTTTCTTT.

This clonotype was seen more than once but under ten times. The chain joins TRBV4-1 to TRBJ2-7; tentatively, D is TRBD1 (7 bases). The V end was cut by 3 bases, the J end by 9 bases, with 18 bases between. The CDR3 contains 14 residues. The germline V gene has CDR1 MGHRA and CDR2 YSYEKL. For the CDR3, the DNA is TGCGCCAGCAGCCATCCCGACAGGGTGGGAGGGCAGTACTTC. Protein product: CASSHPDRVGGQYF.

There are a few counts of this clonotype. The CDR3, as DNA: TGTGCCAGCAGCAGCGAGACGACAGGGGGCTATGAGACCCAGTACTTC. Encoded protein: CASSSETTGGYETQYF. The chain joins TRBV7-3 to TRBJ2-5; 10 bases agree with TRBD1. Germline V gene data show CDR1 as SGHTA and CDR2 as FQGTGA. The ends lost 5 bases at V and 5 bases at J; junction bases unmatched: 11. CDR3 size: 16 residues.